The present entry profiles one TCR beta chain with its context. A Seattle source enrolled patients during active infection and followed them longitudinally. This sample was included in a study of blood T cell repertoires in COVID-19. Study summary: COVID-19 samples from acute and convalescent phases originated in the United States, Italy and Spain. T cells, B-cell-depleted T cells, or PBMCs provided the cDNA or gDNA that served as material.

The CDR3 contains 13 residues. In germline, CDR1 is MNHEY, CDR2 SMNVEV (reference sequence). V lost 5 bases and J 1 base, leaving 8 bases between the germline ends. In the source study's methods: Reference gene primer amplification in the assay estimated nucleated cell counts. Sequencing was performed with immunoSEQ multiplex PCR; in TCRdb, only in-frame clones are kept and a portion is missing. That table supplies the V and J calls and clone size; D and trimming were determined from the DNA. The sample holds some 200,000 clones, less than 90% seen once. The rearrangement uses TRBV27 and TRBJ1-2; no firm D call. The sequence came from a woman aged 55-69 years with COVID-19, enrolled during active disease. Sequencing was performed on peripheral blood. CDR3 residues: CASSLSFNYGYTF. CDR3 DNA sequence: TGTGCCAGCAGTCTCAGTTTTAACTATGGCTACACCTTC.